This entry lists 14 T cell receptor beta chains sequenced from one sample in a study of low-dose radiotherapy and immunotherapy resistance in tumors. cDNA synthesis used a TRAV/TRBV-specific primer set for both chains. Using a constant-region primer together with a V-primer adapter, TCRs were subjected to 15 to 25 PCR cycles of amplification. TCRdb analysed the reads with MiXCR anew, one entry per CDR3 protein. Among 35,000 to 45,000 distinct CDR3 sequences listed, around a third were seen once. Regarding time point: before trial treatment. The sample here was PBMCs, taken before treatment. The source of these receptors is a male donor with gallbladder cancer.

The CDR3 nucleotides read TGCAGTGCTAGAGACTCTGACAGGGCCTCTGGAAACACCATATATTTT. Translation: CSARDSDRASGNTIYF. The chain links TRBV20-1 to TRBJ1-3; TRBD1 aligns across 7 bases. Trimming took 0 bases from V and 0 from J; bases not matched to a gene: 5. Germline V gene sequence: CDR1 DFQATT, CDR2 SNEGSKA (reference sequence). This CDR3 spans 16 amino acids.

This clonotype was detected ten times or more. The rearrangement joins TRBV20-1 to TRBJ2-4; tentatively, D is TRBD2 (5 bases). This CDR3 spans 15 amino acids. V shed 0 bases and J shed 5 bases, with 14 bases lying between them. Germline loops: CDR1 DFQATT, CDR2 SNEGSKA (reference sequence). CDR3 sequence reads: CSARDPRGSENIQYF. The CDR3 DNA is TGCAGTGCTAGAGATCCCAGAGGGAGCGAAAACATTCAGTACTTC.

The V call is TRBV11-2, the J call TRBJ2-7; D gene ambiguous. V lost 5 bases and J 5 bases, leaving 10 bases between the germline ends. The CDR3 loop spans 12 amino acids. In germline, CDR1 is SGHAT, CDR2 FQNNGV. In DNA form, the CDR3 reads TGTGCCAGCAGCGTCCAGGTCCACGAGCAGTACTTC. Its translation is CASSVQVHEQYF.

This clonotype was counted many times. The chain carries TRBV28 and TRBJ2-5; D uncertain. The germline CDR1 and CDR2 sequences are MDHEN and SYDVKM. With 2 bases removed from V and 0 bases from J, the gap between germline ends came to 10 bases. The CDR3 consists of 15 residues. In DNA, the CDR3 is TGTGCCAGCAGTTTACCGGAAATGTACCAAGAGACCCAGTACTTC. This sequence encodes CASSLPEMYQETQYF.

This clonotype was counted between two and nine times. V is TRBV5-1 and J is TRBJ2-3, with D tentatively TRBD1 or TRBD2 (5 bases each). V gave up 0 bases and J gave up 1 base, with 18 bases separating them. Germline V gene sequence: CDR1 SGHRS, CDR2 YFSETQ. The CDR3 is made up of 18 amino acids. The CDR3 loop reads CASSLGPYTPGRTDTQYF. CDR3 bases: TGCGCCAGCAGCTTGGGGCCTTATACTCCGGGACGCACAGATACGCAGTATTTT.

This clonotype occurred many times. This chain uses TRBV7-2 with TRBJ2-3; 9 positions match TRBD2. Losses at the gene ends were 6 bases for V and 3 bases for J; bases not matched to a gene: 7. This CDR3 spans 15 amino acids. Germline values: CDR1 SGHTA, CDR2 FQGNSA. CDR3 residues: CASRNSGRGTDTQYF. The CDR3 DNA is TGTGCCAGCAGAAATAGCGGGAGAGGGACAGATACGCAGTATTTT. The entire variable domain, with the rest obtained from reference TRBV7-2 and TRBJ2-3, is as follows: GAGVSQSPSNKVTEKGKDVELRCDPISGHTALYWYRQSLGQGLEFLIYFQGNSAPDKSGLPSDRFSAERTGGSVSTLTIQRTQQEDSAVYLCASRNSGRGTDTQYFGPGTRLTVL.

The gene calls are TRBV10-3 and TRBJ2-2; D ambiguous. The CDR3 runs to 12 residues. V was cut by 2 bases and J by 4 bases, with 2 bases left in between. Germline V CDR1 and CDR2: ENHRY, SYGVKD. The CDR3 nucleotides read TGTGCCATCAGTGAGGCCACCGGGGAGCTGTTTTTT. Protein: CAISEATGELFF.

This clonotype occurred many times. The chain links TRBV28 to TRBJ1-5; the match to TRBD1 covers 7 bases. Germline loops: CDR1 MDHEN, CDR2 SYDVKM. The trim removed 1 base at V and 6 bases at J, leaving 6 bases unmatched. The CDR3 spans 15 residues. The CDR3 coding sequence is TGTGCCAGCAGTTTATCTGGGACAGCCTTTCAGCCCCAGCATTTT. Its translation: CASSLSGTAFQPQHF.

This clonotype was observed many times. The chain couples TRBV10-1 to TRBJ2-3; no reliable D call. Germline V gene sequence: CDR1 WNHNN, CDR2 SYGVQD (reference sequence). The CDR3 runs to 14 residues. Trimming removed 3 bases at V and 1 base at J, with 8 bases between. Written as DNA, the CDR3 is TGCGCCAGCAGTGACCTAGACCGCACAGATACGCAGTATTTT. Its translation is CASSDLDRTDTQYF.

This clonotype was seen many times. V and J are TRBV7-2 and TRBJ2-6; TRBD1 aligns across 7 bases. The CDR3 sequence is 19 residues long. Trimming took 0 bases from V and 0 from J; bases not matched to a gene: 8. Germline V CDR1 and CDR2: SGHTA, FQGNSA. CDR3 protein: CASSLAGRQGHSGANVLTF. CDR3 DNA sequence: TGTGCCAGCAGCTTAGCGGGGAGACAGGGCCACTCTGGGGCCAACGTCCTGACTTTC.

J is TRBJ2-5 and V is TRBV20-1; D unclear. Trimming stripped 3 bases from V and 0 bases from J, with 5 bases between. The germline CDR1 and CDR2 sequences are DFQATT and SNEGSKA (reference sequence). The CDR3 is 12 amino acids. The CDR3 loop reads CSASPYQETQYF. The CDR3 region has the DNA TGCAGTGCTAGCCCGTACCAAGAGACCCAGTACTTC.

On this clonotype itself: This is likely an artifact of a read error, given a far larger clone one base away. V and J are TRBV13 and TRBJ2-1; D is undetermined. V was cut by 8 bases and J by 9 bases, with 14 bases left in between. The CDR3 is 12 amino acids. Germline loops: CDR1 PRHDT, CDR2 FYEKMQ (reference sequence). In DNA, the CDR3 is TGTGCCAGCGGCCTTTCGGCCGGTGAGCAGTTCTTC. Translating gives CASGLSAGEQFF.

This clonotype has only a few counts. V gene TRBV24-1 combines with J gene TRBJ2-3, with 8 bases aligning to TRBD2. There are 16 residues in the CDR3. CDR1 KGHDR and CDR2 SFDVKD come from the germline V gene. The V and J ends lost 1 base and 1 base, in that order; junction bases with no gene match: 3. CDR3 region: CATSDFGRGGTDTQYF. Here the CDR3 DNA reads TGTGCCACCAGTGATTTCGGGAGGGGAGGCACAGATACGCAGTATTTT.

For this clonotype: A far larger clone lies a single base away; this is likely a read error. V is TRBV7-9 and J is TRBJ2-1; D unresolved. There are 11 residues in the CDR3. Germline V gene data show CDR1 as SEHNR and CDR2 as FQNEAQ (reference sequence). For the CDR3, the DNA is TGTCCCAGCAGCTTTCTGGATGAGCAGTTCTTC. Translating gives CPSSFLDEQFF.